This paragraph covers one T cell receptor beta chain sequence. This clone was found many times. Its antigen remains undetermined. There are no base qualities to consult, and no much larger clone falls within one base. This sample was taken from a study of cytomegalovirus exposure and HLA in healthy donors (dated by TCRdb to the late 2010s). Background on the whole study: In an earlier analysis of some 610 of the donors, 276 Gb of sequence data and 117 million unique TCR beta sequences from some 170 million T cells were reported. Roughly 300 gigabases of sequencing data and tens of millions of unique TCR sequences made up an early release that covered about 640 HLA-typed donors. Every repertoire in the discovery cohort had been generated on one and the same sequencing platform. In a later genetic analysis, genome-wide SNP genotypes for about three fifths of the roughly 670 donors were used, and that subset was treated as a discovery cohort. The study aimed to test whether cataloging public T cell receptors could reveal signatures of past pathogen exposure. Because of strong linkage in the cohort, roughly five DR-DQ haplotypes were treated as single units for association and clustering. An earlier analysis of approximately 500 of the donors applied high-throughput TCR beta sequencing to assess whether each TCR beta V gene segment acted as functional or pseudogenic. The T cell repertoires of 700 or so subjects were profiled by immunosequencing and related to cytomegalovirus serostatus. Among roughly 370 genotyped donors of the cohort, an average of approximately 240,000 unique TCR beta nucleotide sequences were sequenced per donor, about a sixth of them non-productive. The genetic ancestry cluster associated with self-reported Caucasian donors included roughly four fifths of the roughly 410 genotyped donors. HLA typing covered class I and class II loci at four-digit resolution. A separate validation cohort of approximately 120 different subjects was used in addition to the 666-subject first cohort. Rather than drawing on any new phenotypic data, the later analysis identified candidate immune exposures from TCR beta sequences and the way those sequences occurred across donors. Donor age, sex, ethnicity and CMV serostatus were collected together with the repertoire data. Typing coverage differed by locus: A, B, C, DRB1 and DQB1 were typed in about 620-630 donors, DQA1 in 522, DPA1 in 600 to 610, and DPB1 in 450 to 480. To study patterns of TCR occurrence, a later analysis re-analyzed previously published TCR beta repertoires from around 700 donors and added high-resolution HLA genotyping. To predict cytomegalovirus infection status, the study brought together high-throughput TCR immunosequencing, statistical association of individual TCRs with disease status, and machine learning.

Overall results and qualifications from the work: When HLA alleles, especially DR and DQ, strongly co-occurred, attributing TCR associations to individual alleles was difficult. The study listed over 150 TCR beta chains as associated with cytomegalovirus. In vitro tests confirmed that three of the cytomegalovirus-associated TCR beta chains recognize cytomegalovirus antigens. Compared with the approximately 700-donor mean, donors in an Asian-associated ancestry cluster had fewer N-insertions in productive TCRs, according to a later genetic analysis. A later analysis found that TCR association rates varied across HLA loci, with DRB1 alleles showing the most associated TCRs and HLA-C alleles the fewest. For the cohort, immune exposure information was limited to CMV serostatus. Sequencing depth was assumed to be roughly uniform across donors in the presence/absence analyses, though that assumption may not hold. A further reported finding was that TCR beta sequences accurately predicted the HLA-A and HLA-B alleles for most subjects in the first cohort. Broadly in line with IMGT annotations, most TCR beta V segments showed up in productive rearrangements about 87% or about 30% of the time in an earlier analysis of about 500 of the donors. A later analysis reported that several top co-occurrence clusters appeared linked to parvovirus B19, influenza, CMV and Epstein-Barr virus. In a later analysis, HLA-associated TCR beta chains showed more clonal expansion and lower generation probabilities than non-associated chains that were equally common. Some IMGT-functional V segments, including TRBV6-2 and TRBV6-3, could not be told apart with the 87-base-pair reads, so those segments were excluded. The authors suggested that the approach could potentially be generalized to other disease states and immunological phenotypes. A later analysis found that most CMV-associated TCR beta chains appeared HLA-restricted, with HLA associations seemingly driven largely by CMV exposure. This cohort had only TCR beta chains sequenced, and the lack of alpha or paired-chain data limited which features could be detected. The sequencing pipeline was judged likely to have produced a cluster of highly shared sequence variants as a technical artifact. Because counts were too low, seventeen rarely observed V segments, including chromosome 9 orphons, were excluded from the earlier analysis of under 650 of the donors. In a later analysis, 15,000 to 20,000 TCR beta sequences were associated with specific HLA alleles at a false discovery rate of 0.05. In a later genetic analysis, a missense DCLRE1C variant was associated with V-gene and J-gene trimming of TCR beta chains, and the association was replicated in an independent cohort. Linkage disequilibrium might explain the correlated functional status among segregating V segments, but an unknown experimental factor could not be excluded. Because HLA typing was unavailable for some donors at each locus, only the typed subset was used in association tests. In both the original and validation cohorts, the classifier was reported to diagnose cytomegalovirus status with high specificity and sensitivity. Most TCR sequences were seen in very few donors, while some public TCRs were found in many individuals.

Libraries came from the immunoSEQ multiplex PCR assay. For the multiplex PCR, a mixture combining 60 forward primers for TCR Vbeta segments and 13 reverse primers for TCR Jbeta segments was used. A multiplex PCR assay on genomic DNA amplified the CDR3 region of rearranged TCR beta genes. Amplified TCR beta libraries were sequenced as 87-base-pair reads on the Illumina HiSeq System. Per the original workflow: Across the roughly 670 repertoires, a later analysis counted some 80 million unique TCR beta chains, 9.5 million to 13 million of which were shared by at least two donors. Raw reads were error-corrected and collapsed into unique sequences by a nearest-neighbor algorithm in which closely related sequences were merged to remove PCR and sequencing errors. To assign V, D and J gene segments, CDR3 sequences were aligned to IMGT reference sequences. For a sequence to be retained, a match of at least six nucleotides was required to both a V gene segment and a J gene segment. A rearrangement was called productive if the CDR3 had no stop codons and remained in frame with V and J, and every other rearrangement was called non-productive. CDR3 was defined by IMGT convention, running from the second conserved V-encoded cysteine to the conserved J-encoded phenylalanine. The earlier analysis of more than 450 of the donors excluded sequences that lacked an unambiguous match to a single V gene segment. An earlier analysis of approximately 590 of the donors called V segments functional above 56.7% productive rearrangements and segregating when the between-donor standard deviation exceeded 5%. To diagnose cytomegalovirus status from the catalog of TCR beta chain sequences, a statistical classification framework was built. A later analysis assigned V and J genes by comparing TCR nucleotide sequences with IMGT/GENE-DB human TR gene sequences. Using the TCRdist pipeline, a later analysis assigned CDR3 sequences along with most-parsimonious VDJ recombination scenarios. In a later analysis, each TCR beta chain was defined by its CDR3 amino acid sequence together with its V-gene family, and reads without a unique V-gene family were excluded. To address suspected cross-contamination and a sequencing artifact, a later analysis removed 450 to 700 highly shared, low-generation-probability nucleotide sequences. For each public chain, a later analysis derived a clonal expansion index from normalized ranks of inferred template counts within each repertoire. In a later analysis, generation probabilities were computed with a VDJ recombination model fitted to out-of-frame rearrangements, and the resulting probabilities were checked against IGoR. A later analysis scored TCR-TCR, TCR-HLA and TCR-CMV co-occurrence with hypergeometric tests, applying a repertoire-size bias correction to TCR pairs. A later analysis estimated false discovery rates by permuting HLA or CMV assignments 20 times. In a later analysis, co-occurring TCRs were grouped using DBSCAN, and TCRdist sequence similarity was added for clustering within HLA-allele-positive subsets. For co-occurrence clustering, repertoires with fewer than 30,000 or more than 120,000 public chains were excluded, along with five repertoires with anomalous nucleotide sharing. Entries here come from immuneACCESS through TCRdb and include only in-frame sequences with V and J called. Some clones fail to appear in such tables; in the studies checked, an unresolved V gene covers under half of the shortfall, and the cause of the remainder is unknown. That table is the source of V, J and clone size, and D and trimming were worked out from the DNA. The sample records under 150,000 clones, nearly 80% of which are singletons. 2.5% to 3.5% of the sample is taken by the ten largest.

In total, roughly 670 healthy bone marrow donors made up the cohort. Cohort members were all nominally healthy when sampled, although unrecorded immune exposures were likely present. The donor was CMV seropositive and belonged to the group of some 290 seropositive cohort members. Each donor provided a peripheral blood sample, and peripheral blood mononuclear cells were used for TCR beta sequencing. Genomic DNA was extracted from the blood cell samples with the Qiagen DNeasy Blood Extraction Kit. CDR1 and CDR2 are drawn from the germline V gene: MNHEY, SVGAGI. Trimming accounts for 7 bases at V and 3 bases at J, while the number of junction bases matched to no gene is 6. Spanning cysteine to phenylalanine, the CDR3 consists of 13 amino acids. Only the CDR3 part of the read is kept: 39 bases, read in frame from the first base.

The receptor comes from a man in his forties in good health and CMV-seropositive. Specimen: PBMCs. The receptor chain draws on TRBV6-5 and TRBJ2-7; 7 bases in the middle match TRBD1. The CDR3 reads CASTLGQNYEQYF. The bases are TGTGCCAGCACCCTGGGACAGAACTACGAGCAGTACTTC.